This passage covers 27 T cell receptor beta chains from one sample sequenced in a study of cytomegalovirus exposure and HLA in healthy donors. PCR amplification relied on 60 Vbeta primers (plus 13 Jbeta primers). Sequencing used immunoSEQ multiplex PCR; TCRdb keeps in-frame clones, though not all of them. The sample's table shows roughly 190,000 clones. Sequences were obtained from PBMCs. These receptors all stem from a man aged 25 to 40 in good health and CMV-seronegative.

V and J are TRBV27 and TRBJ2-7, with 7 positions matching TRBD1. Germline CDR1 MNHEY, CDR2 SMNVEV (reference sequence). The length of the CDR3 is 14 residues. With V trimmed by 3 bases and J by 3 bases, 5 bases remained unmatched. The CDR3 sequence: CASSFGRGYYEQYF. As DNA, the CDR3 is TGTGCCAGCAGTTTTGGCAGGGGGTACTACGAGCAGTACTTC.

The chain employs TRBV2 and TRBJ2-7; weak D call: TRBD2 (7 bases). V lost 8 bases, J lost 2 bases, and 16 bases lay in between. Germline values: CDR1 SNHLY, CDR2 FYNNEI. The CDR3 spans 14 residues. CDR3 region: CASGGGGLTYEQYF. The CDR3 DNA is TGTGCCAGCGGGGGAGGGGGACTCACCTACGAGCAGTACTTC.

The rearrangement joins TRBV5-1 to TRBJ2-1; TRBD2 matches at 10 bases. The CDR3 has 15 amino acids. CDR1 and CDR2 (germline): SGHRS, YFSETQ. V lost 3 bases and J lost 4; bases outside the gene matches: 4. As DNA, the CDR3 is TGCGCCAGCAGCTCCGGACTAGCGGATTACAATGAGCAGTTCTTC. Protein sequence: CASSSGLADYNEQFF. Full variable domain (remainder filled in from reference TRBV5-1 and TRBJ2-1): KAGVTQTPRYLIKTRGQQVTLSCSPISGHRSVSWYQQTPGQGLQFLFEYFSETQRNKGNFPGRFSGRQFSNSRSEMNVSTLELGDSALYLCASSSGLADYNEQFFGPGTRLTVL.

The chain recombines TRBV27 with TRBJ1-2; D is unresolved. The CDR3 spans 15 residues. V lost 6 bases, J lost 0 bases, and 14 bases lay in between. Germline CDR1 is MNHEY and CDR2 is SMNVEV (reference sequence). CDR3 in amino acids: CASRTRLSANYGYTF. The CDR3 region has the DNA TGTGCCAGCAGGACACGTCTGTCGGCTAACTATGGCTACACCTTC.

V and J are TRBV5-5 and TRBJ2-5; no clear D. This CDR3 has 13 residues. V lost 5 bases to trimming and J lost 2 bases, with 10 bases between them. Germline V gene lookup returns CDR1 SGHKS and CDR2 YYEKEE (reference sequence). CDR3 DNA: TGTGCCAGCAGTACTCCCCCTCAAGAGACCCAGTACTTC. It encodes CASSTPPQETQYF.

The chain employs TRBV6-6 and TRBJ1-2, with 9 bases identical to TRBD1. The CDR3 runs to 14 residues. The V gene's germline CDR1 is MNHNY and CDR2 SVGAGI (reference sequence). V gave up 6 bases and J gave up 1 base; unmatched junction bases: 3. CDR3 DNA sequence: TGTGCCAGCAGACCGGGACAGGGTAACTATGGCTACACCTTC. Encoded protein: CASRPGQGNYGYTF.

The chain joins TRBV11-3 to TRBJ2-3, with TRBD1 matching over 7 bases. This CDR3 contains 17 residues. V gave up 2 bases and J gave up 0 bases; unmatched junction bases: 8. Per the germline V gene, CDR1 is SGHNT and CDR2 is YENEEA. CDR3 bases: TGTGCCAGCAGCTTAAACCGGGACAGCGGTAGCACAGATACGCAGTATTTT. The encoded protein is CASSLNRDSGSTDTQYF.

The chain has TRBV18 and TRBJ1-2; D gene ambiguous. V dropped 2 bases and J dropped 3 bases, with 7 bases sitting between them. The CDR3 runs 13 residues. The germline CDR1 and CDR2 sequences are KGHSH and LQKENI. The CDR3 reads CASSPSRDYGYTF. The CDR3 DNA reads TGTGCCAGCTCACCAAGCCGAGACTATGGCTACACCTTC. Drawing the rest from reference TRBV18 and TRBJ1-2, the complete variable domain is NAGVMQNPRHLVRRRGQEARLRCSPMKGHSHVYWYRQLPEEGLKFMVYLQKENIIDESGMPKERFSAEFPKEGPSILRIQQVVRGDSAAYFCASSPSRDYGYTFGSGTRLTVV.

The chain combines TRBV9 with TRBJ2-1; D is perhaps TRBD2 (6 bases). The CDR3 spans 17 residues. From germline, CDR1 is SGDLS and CDR2 YYNGEE. V was trimmed by 3 bases and J by 1 base, leaving 17 bases between them. This chain's CDR3 is CASSARRVAGSYNEQFF. Here the CDR3 DNA reads TGTGCCAGCAGCGCTAGGCGAGTGGCGGGGTCCTACAATGAGCAGTTCTTC.

This chain links TRBV29-1 with TRBJ1-3, with D perhaps TRBD1 (6 bases). The CDR3 is made up of 15 amino acids. V dropped 7 bases and J dropped 2 bases, with 18 bases sitting between them. The V gene's germline CDR1 is SQVTM and CDR2 ANQGSEA. As DNA, the CDR3 is TGCAGCGCCCGGAGGGGGGGCGACGCTGGAAACACCATATATTTT. Translation: CSARRGGDAGNTIYF.

The V call is TRBV6-5, the J call TRBJ1-5, with 10 bases that match TRBD1. Germline V gene data show CDR1 as MNHEY and CDR2 as SVGAGI. V gave up 5 bases and J gave up 6 bases; unmatched junction bases: 4. CDR3 length: 14 residues. CDR3 in DNA: TGTGCCAGCAGTCCGGACAGGGGGTCTCAGCCCCAGCATTTT. It yields the protein CASSPDRGSQPQHF.

The V call is TRBV2, the J call TRBJ1-1; the D gene is possibly TRBD1 (6 bases). V was clipped by 6 bases and J by 1 base, with 12 bases between them. This CDR3 spans 14 amino acids. Germline assignment: CDR1 SNHLY and CDR2 FYNNEI. As DNA, the CDR3 is TGTGCCAGCAGCGGACAGACAAAGAACACTGAAGCTTTCTTT. It codes for CASSGQTKNTEAFF. The full variable domain, in which reference TRBV2 and TRBJ1-1 provide the parts outside the CDR3, is EPEVTQTPSHQVTQMGQEVILRCVPISNHLYFYWYRQILGQKVEFLVSFYNNEISEKSEIFDDQFSVERPDGSNFTLKIRSTKLEDSAMYFCASSGQTKNTEAFFGQGTRLTVV.

The rearrangement links TRBV6-6 to TRBJ2-5, with TRBD1 matching over 7 bases. J gave up 2 bases and V 6 bases, and 6 bases lay outside the gene matches. Germline CDR1 and CDR2: MNHNY and SVGAGI (reference sequence). The CDR3 is 14 amino acids. The CDR3, as DNA: TGTGCCAGCAGAAGAGGGACAGATCAAGAGACCCAGTACTTC. Translation: CASRRGTDQETQYF.

The rearrangement joins TRBV5-4 to TRBJ1-1; the match to TRBD1 covers 8 bases. Germline CDR1 reads SGHNT; CDR2 reads YYREEE (reference sequence). With V trimmed by 2 bases and J by 6 bases, 3 bases remained unmatched. The CDR3 runs to 13 residues. The CDR3 sequence is CASSFQGASEAFF. CDR3 DNA sequence: TGTGCCAGCAGCTTCCAGGGGGCCTCTGAAGCTTTCTTT.

The chain couples TRBV19 to TRBJ1-5; the D is unclear. Germline V lookup: CDR1 LNHDA, CDR2 SQIVND (reference sequence). Trimming left V 1 base short and J 7 bases short, with 8 bases between. The CDR3 length is 13 residues. CDR3 sequence reads: CASSIGGNQPQHF. CDR3 nucleotide sequence: TGTGCCAGTAGTATAGGAGGGAACCAGCCCCAGCATTTT.

This CDR3 reads CASSPASGTSYEQYF. The CDR3 DNA sequence: TGTGCCAGCTCACCCGCTAGCGGGACCTCCTACGAGCAGTACTTC. The chain recombines TRBV18 with TRBJ2-7, with 9 bases identical to TRBD2. The CDR3 length is 15 residues. CDR1 and CDR2 from the germline V gene are KGHSH and LQKENI. Trimming took 3 bases from V and 0 from J; bases not matched to a gene: 3. Full variable domain (remainder filled in from reference TRBV18 and TRBJ2-7): NAGVMQNPRHLVRRRGQEARLRCSPMKGHSHVYWYRQLPEEGLKFMVYLQKENIIDESGMPKERFSAEFPKEGPSILRIQQVVRGDSAAYFCASSPASGTSYEQYFGPGTRLTVT.

The V call is TRBV7-9, the J call TRBJ2-5; TRBD1 aligns across 7 bases. This CDR3 has 15 residues. Germline V gene sequence: CDR1 SEHNR, CDR2 FQNEAQ (reference sequence). J was trimmed by 5 bases and V by 5 bases; bases with no gene match: 11. The CDR3 bases are TGTGCCAGCAGCCCGGACAGGATTCCGGGTGAGACCCAGTACTTC. Residues: CASSPDRIPGETQYF.

Note on this clone: One junction end disagrees with the germline gene, perhaps due to a read error. This sequence joins TRBV4-1 and TRBJ1-2, with a weak D call TRBD1 (5 bases). Germline V gene lookup returns CDR1 MGHRA and CDR2 YSYEKL. There are 19 residues in the CDR3. CDR3 in amino acids: CANSQDGYPQGLANYGYTF. The CDR3 nucleotides read TGCGCCAACAGCCAAGACGGGTACCCTCAGGGACTGGCTAACTATGGCTACACCTTC.

Here the CDR3 DNA reads TGTGCCAAGGCGCCGAGGGGGTCGAACACTGAAGCTTTCTTT. Translation gives CAKAPRGSNTEAFF. The genes are TRBV7-2 and TRBJ1-1, with D possibly matching TRBD1 (6 bases). The germline gives CDR1 SGHTA, CDR2 FQGNSA. The CDR3 is 14 amino acids. V lost 10 bases and J lost 1, with 16 bases in between.

The J gene is TRBJ2-3, the V gene TRBV29-1; possible D gene TRBD2, 6 bases. The ends were cut back, 3 bases at V and 3 bases at J, with 10 bases in the middle. The V gene's germline CDR1 is SQVTM and CDR2 ANQGSEA. The CDR3 contains 13 residues. CDR3 DNA sequence: TGCAGCGTTGAGGGCGGAGGGACAGATACGCAGTATTTT. Protein sequence: CSVEGGGTDTQYF.

The chain joins TRBV5-4 to TRBJ2-3; 8 nucleotides agree with TRBD2. CDR1 SGHNT and CDR2 YYREEE come from the germline V gene (reference sequence). CDR3 length: 15 amino acids. With 3 bases clipped from V and 3 bases from J, the junction kept 6 bases outside the gene matches. The CDR3 nucleotides are TGTGCCAGCAGCTCAAACGGCGGGAGGACAGATACGCAGTATTTT. It codes for CASSSNGGRTDTQYF.

The chain couples TRBV9 to TRBJ2-7; D not certain. The CDR3 is 14 amino acids. Germline V gives CDR1 SGDLS, CDR2 YYNGEE. The V end was cut by 0 bases, the J end by 5 bases, with 12 bases between. The CDR3: CASSVASLSDEQYF. The CDR3, as DNA: TGTGCCAGCAGCGTAGCTAGTCTCAGCGACGAGCAGTACTTC.

The chain has TRBV7-2 and TRBJ1-2, with 7 bases that match TRBD1. The V gene end was trimmed by 5 bases and the J gene end by 3 bases; junction bases not matched to a gene: 3. The CDR3 spans 13 residues. Germline CDR1 SGHTA, CDR2 FQGNSA. The CDR3 DNA reads as TGTGCCAGCAGCCCTGACAGGGACTATGGCTACACCTTC. It yields the protein CASSPDRDYGYTF.

The V call is TRBV5-1, the J call TRBJ2-5; D uncertain. Matching the DNA end better, TRBJ2-7 makes the J call doubtful. Germline V gene sequence: CDR1 SGHRS, CDR2 YFSETQ. CDR3 size: 11 residues. The CDR3 DNA reads TGCGCCAGCAGCTCATCCTACGAGCAGTACTTC. Protein: CASSSSYEQYF.

For this clone: A read error is likely, as this CDR3 ends without the conserved phenylalanine or tryptophan. The V gene is TRBV30, the J gene TRBJ1-4, with D hard to call. Germline CDR1 is GTSNPN and CDR2 is SVGIG (reference sequence). The CDR3 extends over 14 amino acids. V lost 6 bases to trimming and J lost 6 bases, with 17 bases between them. CDR3 protein: CACRVLRDHEKLFL. The CDR3 DNA reads as TGTGCCTGCCGGGTCCTTCGAGATCATGAAAAACTGTTTCTT.

The chain combines TRBV6-5 with TRBJ2-5; 8 bases fit TRBD2. The CDR3 contains 14 residues. Looked up from germline, CDR1 is MNHEY and CDR2 is SVGAGI. V was clipped by 2 bases and J by 11 bases; unmatched bases: 10. CDR3 loop: CASSYTEAGVLQYF. The DNA for the CDR3 is TGTGCCAGCAGTTACACCGAAGCGGGGGTGCTTCAGTACTTC.

The rearrangement links TRBV4-3 to TRBJ1-4; D is uncertain. The CDR3 is made up of 17 amino acids. Germline V gene data show CDR1 as LGHNA and CDR2 as YSLEER. Trimming left V 0 bases short and J 8 bases short, with 19 bases between. CDR3 in amino acids: CASSQDSGRLGGEKLFF. CDR3 bases: TGCGCCAGCAGCCAAGATAGCGGCCGTCTGGGAGGAGAAAAACTGTTTTTT.